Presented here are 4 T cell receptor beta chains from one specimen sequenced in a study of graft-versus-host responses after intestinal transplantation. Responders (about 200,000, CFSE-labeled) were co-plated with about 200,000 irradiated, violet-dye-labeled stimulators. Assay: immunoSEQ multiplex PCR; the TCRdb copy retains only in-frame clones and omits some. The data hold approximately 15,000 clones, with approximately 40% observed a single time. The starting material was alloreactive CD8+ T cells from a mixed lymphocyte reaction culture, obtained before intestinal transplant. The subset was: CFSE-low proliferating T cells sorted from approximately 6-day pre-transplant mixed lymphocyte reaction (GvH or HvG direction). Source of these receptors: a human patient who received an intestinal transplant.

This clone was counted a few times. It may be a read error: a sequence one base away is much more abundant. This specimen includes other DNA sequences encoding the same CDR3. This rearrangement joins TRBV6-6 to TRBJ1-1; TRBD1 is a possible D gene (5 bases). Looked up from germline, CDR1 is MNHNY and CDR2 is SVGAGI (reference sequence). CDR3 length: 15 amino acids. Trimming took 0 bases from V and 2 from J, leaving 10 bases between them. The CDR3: CASSYSWGTNTEAFF. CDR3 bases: TGTGCCAGCAGTTACTCCTGGGGGACTAACACTGAAGCTTTCTTT.

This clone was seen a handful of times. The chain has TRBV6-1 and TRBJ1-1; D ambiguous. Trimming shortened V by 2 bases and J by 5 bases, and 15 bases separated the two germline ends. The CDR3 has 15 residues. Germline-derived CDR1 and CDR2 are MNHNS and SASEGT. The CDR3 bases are TGTGCCAGCAGTGAACAGACCTCCTTGGATACTGAAGCTTTCTTT. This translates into CASSEQTSLDTEAFF.

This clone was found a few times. For the CDR3, the DNA is TGTGCCAGCACCAAGGGACAGTTTGGGAACCAGTACTTC. Amino acid sequence: CASTKGQFGNQYF. The rearrangement uses TRBV2 and TRBJ2-7; TRBD1 aligns across 7 bases. This CDR3 has 13 residues. V was pared by 7 bases and J by 10 bases, with 13 bases of the junction left unmatched. Germline-derived CDR1 and CDR2 are SNHLY and FYNNEI.

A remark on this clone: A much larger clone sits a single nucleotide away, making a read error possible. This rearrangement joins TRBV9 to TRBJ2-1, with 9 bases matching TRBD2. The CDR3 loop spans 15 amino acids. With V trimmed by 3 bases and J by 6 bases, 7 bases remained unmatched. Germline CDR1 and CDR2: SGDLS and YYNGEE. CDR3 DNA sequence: TGTGCCAGCAGCGGAGGGGGCGGGAGGGGCAATGAGCAGTTCTTC. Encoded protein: CASSGGGGRGNEQFF.